A single sample is the source of the 17 T cell receptor beta chains below, sequenced in a study of CD8 T cells in ankylosing spondylitis. Regarding the study as a whole: Blood of patients with ankylosing spondylitis appeared to be characterized by a TCR beta motif of several highly homologous variants.

One entry per CDR3 protein, called by TCRdb with MiXCR from the 5' RACE reads. This table holds some 700,000 distinct CDR3 sequences, roughly 19% found once. Their specific antigens are unknown. The sample taken for sequencing was blood, either unsorted or a sorted T cell fraction (not recorded which). The receptors derive from a male donor with ankylosing spondylitis.

CDR3 protein: CASSQERVYGYTF. DNA of the CDR3: TGTGCCAGCAGCCAAGAACGGGTCTATGGCTACACCTTC. The chain links TRBV3-1 to TRBJ1-2; D is ambiguous. This CDR3 comprises 13 residues. Between the trimmed V and J ends, which lost 0 bases and 4 bases, there was a span of 6 bases. Germline V gene lookup returns CDR1 LGHDT and CDR2 YNNKEL (reference sequence).

The V gene is TRBV2, the J gene TRBJ2-4; possible D gene TRBD2, 7 bases. CDR3 length: 16 amino acids. V lost 3 bases, J lost 0 bases, and 12 bases lay in between. Germline V CDR1 and CDR2: SNHLY, FYNNEI. The DNA for the CDR3 is TGTGCCAGCAGTGAGGGGGGCGGGGGAGCCAAAAACATTCAGTACTTC. The encoded protein is CASSEGGGGAKNIQYF. Drawing the rest from reference TRBV2 and TRBJ2-4, the complete variable domain is EPEVTQTPSHQVTQMGQEVILRCVPISNHLYFYWYRQILGQKVEFLVSFYNNEISEKSEIFDDQFSVERPDGSNFTLKIRSTKLEDSAMYFCASSEGGGGAKNIQYFGAGTRLSVL.

J is TRBJ2-7 and V is TRBV5-1; 11 nucleotides align to TRBD1. The CDR3 is 14 amino acids. V dropped 4 bases and J dropped 6; count of bases not matched to a gene: 6. Germline assignment: CDR1 SGHRS and CDR2 YFSETQ. CDR3 nucleotide sequence: TGCGCCAGCAGCCCGGGACAGGGGGGCCTCGAGCAGTACTTC. It is translated as CASSPGQGGLEQYF.

This clonotype was seen more than once but under ten times. The V and J genes are TRBV9 and TRBJ2-1, with 7 bases lining up with TRBD2. The ends lost 4 bases at V and 1 base at J; junction bases unmatched: 5. CDR3 length: 15 amino acids. Germline values: CDR1 SGDLS, CDR2 YYNGEE. DNA for the CDR3: TGTGCCAGCAGCTCACGGGGGGAATCCTACAATGAGCAGTTCTTC. This sequence encodes CASSSRGESYNEQFF.

This clonotype was counted many times. CDR3 residues: CATSTPRGTEVHNEQFF. The CDR3 nucleotides are TGTGCCACCAGCACCCCAAGGGGGACAGAGGTTCACAATGAGCAGTTCTTC. The chain employs TRBV15 and TRBJ2-1, with 7 bases aligning to TRBD1. V shed 4 bases and J 5 bases; nucleotides not matched to a gene: 14. The CDR3 sequence is 17 residues long. The germline V gene encodes CDR1 LNHNV and CDR2 YYDKDF (reference sequence).

About this clonotype itself: Likely a read error: the CDR3 ends without its conserved phenylalanine or tryptophan. The chain employs TRBV20-1 and TRBJ1-2; D is undetermined. V lost 5 bases and J lost 3, with 13 bases in between. CDR1 DFQATT and CDR2 SNEGSKA come from the germline V gene (reference sequence). This CDR3 contains 13 residues. This CDR3 is CSAVGELDYGYTL. CDR3 sequence (DNA): TGCAGTGCTGTCGGCGAACTGGACTATGGCTACACCCTC.

This clonotype was counted ten times or more. The chain joins TRBV7-8 to TRBJ2-7, with TRBD2 identical over 8 bases. The trim removed 4 bases at V and 5 bases at J, leaving 7 bases unmatched. CDR1 is SGHVS, CDR2 FQNEAQ, per germline. The length of the CDR3 is 14 residues. The CDR3 is CASSSLLTSDEQYF. In DNA, the CDR3 is TGTGCCAGCAGCTCCCTATTGACTAGCGACGAGCAGTACTTC.

The V call is TRBV30, the J call TRBJ2-2, with D perhaps matching TRBD1 (7 bases). The CDR3 is 13 residues long. CDR1 and CDR2 from the germline V gene are GTSNPN and SVGIG (reference sequence). Trimming stripped 3 bases from V and 9 bases from J, with 14 bases between. The CDR3 here is CAWRPRGEWELFF. DNA for the CDR3: TGTGCCTGGAGACCCAGGGGGGAGTGGGAGCTGTTTTTT.

The V gene is TRBV5-5, the J gene TRBJ1-2; 8 nucleotides agree with TRBD1. This CDR3 spans 12 amino acids. The germline V gene encodes CDR1 SGHKS and CDR2 YYEKEE (reference sequence). Trimming at V came to 3 bases and at J to 6 bases, leaving 1 base not matched to a gene. The CDR3 bases are TGTGCCAGCAGCTCCAGGGGGCATGGCTACACCTTC. As protein: CASSSRGHGYTF.

A few counts support this clonotype. The V and J genes are TRBV15 and TRBJ2-1; 9 bases map to TRBD1. V was pared by 1 base and J by 8 bases, with 6 bases of the junction left unmatched. Germline V gene sequence: CDR1 LNHNV, CDR2 YYDKDF (reference sequence). This CDR3 region has 15 residues. The CDR3 here is CATSRGGDRAYEQFF. CDR3 DNA sequence: TGTGCCACCAGCAGAGGAGGGGACAGGGCGTATGAGCAGTTCTTC.

This clonotype has just a few counts. V usage is TRBV5-1 and J usage is TRBJ2-2; 8 bases map to TRBD1. The CDR3 length is 15 residues. J was trimmed by 5 bases and V by 4 bases; bases with no gene match: 7. Germline CDR1 SGHRS, CDR2 YFSETQ. The CDR3 spells CASSKGQARTGELFF. The DNA of the CDR3 is TGCGCCAGCAGCAAGGGACAGGCTCGGACCGGGGAGCTGTTTTTT.

V gene TRBV6-1 combines with J gene TRBJ2-1; D may be TRBD2 (6 bases). This CDR3 spans 15 amino acids. V was cut by 0 bases and J by 2 bases, with 8 bases left in between. Germline V gene lookup returns CDR1 MNHNS and CDR2 SASEGT. CDR3 nucleotide sequence: TGTGCCAGCAGTGAAGCGGGGACTCCCTACAATGAGCAGTTCTTC. The encoded protein is CASSEAGTPYNEQFF.

The table lists this clonotype with a few counts. The V gene is TRBV12-3 or TRBV12-4, the J gene TRBJ2-2, with D tentatively TRBD1 (5 bases). Deletions cut 5 bases from V and 4 bases from J, with 17 bases between. This CDR3 contains 16 residues. CDR3 nucleotides: TGTGCCAGCAGTCCCCCCCCTCCAGGGCGCACCGGGGAGCTGTTTTTT. It codes for CASSPPPPGRTGELFF.

This clonotype showed up just a few times. The chain carries TRBV20-1 and TRBJ1-1; D unresolved. CDR1 DFQATT and CDR2 SNEGSKA come from the germline V gene (reference sequence). This CDR3 spans 13 amino acids. V was pared by 1 base and J by 4 bases, with 10 bases between. The CDR3 sequence is CSARVPSGTEAFF. The CDR3 region has the DNA TGCAGTGCTAGAGTACCGTCAGGCACTGAAGCTTTCTTT.

In its sample, this clonotype was seen a few times. The chain employs TRBV24-1 and TRBJ2-1, with unresolved D. Germline values: CDR1 KGHDR, CDR2 SFDVKD. This CDR3 region has 13 residues. Trimming took off 0 bases at V and 10 bases at J, with 9 bases between the two ends. The CDR3 spells CATSDLQAGEQFF. CDR3 sequence (DNA): TGTGCCACCAGTGATTTGCAGGCTGGGGAGCAGTTCTTC.

J is TRBJ1-1 and V is TRBV6-5, with 8 bases fitting TRBD1. Germline CDR1 is MNHEY and CDR2 is SVGAGI. V shed 2 bases, J shed 7 bases, and the junction held 6 bases outside the gene matches. This CDR3 region has 14 residues. The CDR3 DNA is TGTGCCAGCAGTTACCCGGACAGGGTTGATGAAGCTTTCTTT. Encoded protein: CASSYPDRVDEAFF.

This sequence joins TRBV7-7 and TRBJ2-5, with D unresolved. The germline V gene encodes CDR1 SSHAT and CDR2 FNYEAQ (reference sequence). V lost 2 bases, J lost 4 bases, and 8 bases lay in between. This CDR3 has 13 residues. The CDR3: CASSLLIGETQYF. The CDR3 DNA reads TGTGCCAGCAGCTTACTTATAGGAGAGACCCAGTACTTC.